Listed below are T cell receptor beta chains from one sample, sequenced in a study of human T cells and chemical hapten exposure. One entry per CDR3 protein results from TCRdb running MiXCR on the RACE reads. The table lists about 84,000 distinct CDR3 sequences, roughly 10% of them singletons. This sample comprised whole blood, obtained in connection with sensitization to the hapten diphenylcyclopropenone (DPC). The receptor set was obtained from a woman in her fifties or sixties with alopecia areata. Some clones in this sample may be carry-over from other donors' samples. Both conserved end residues are part of each CDR3. Fields, in order: J gene, clone size, V gene, D gene, CDR3 protein, CDR3 DNA. The D gene is left open where the match is weak. Only part of the rows carry a size: once, few, many, or a class if the clone is expanded.

j_gene: TRBJ2-1
abundance: .
v_gene: TRBV11-3
d_gene: TRBD2
CDR3aa: CASSLTSGSANEQFF
CDR3nt: TGTGCCAGCAGCCTGACTAGCGGGAGTGCGAATGAGCAGTTCTTC

j_gene: TRBJ2-2
abundance: .
v_gene: TRBV14
d_gene: .
CDR3aa: CASGPQFGNTGELFF
CDR3nt: TGTGCCAGCGGACCCCAATTCGGGAACACCGGGGAGCTGTTTTTT

j_gene: TRBJ2-5
abundance: .
v_gene: TRBV11-2
d_gene: TRBD2
CDR3aa: CASSSIFSGSQETQYF
CDR3nt: TGTGCCAGCAGCTCAATATTTAGCGGGAGCCAAGAGACCCAGTACTTC

j_gene: TRBJ2-5
abundance: .
v_gene: TRBV20-1
d_gene: .
CDR3aa: CSARAPPGETQYF
CDR3nt: TGCAGTGCTAGAGCTCCCCCAGGGGAGACCCAGTACTTC

j_gene: TRBJ2-1
abundance: .
v_gene: TRBV6-2/TRBV6-3
d_gene: TRBD2
CDR3aa: CASSTGLAGANEQFF
CDR3nt: TGTGCCAGCAGCACAGGACTAGCGGGGGCCAATGAGCAGTTCTTC

j_gene: TRBJ2-1
abundance: few
v_gene: TRBV6-2/TRBV6-3
d_gene: .
CDR3aa: CASSPYYREGSNEQFF
CDR3nt: TGTGCCAGCAGTCCCTACTACAGGGAGGGTAGTAATGAGCAGTTCTTC

j_gene: TRBJ1-4
abundance: few
v_gene: TRBV3-1
d_gene: .
CDR3aa: CASSPGPNEKLFF
CDR3nt: TGTGCCAGCAGCCCGGGCCCTAATGAAAAACTGTTTTTT

j_gene: TRBJ2-1
abundance: .
v_gene: TRBV29-1
d_gene: TRBD1
CDR3aa: CSVDGRGHNEQFF
CDR3nt: TGCAGCGTTGACGGCAGGGGGCACAATGAGCAGTTCTTC

j_gene: TRBJ2-2
abundance: many
v_gene: TRBV11-2
d_gene: .
CDR3aa: CASSTRTASNTGELFF
CDR3nt: TGTGCCAGCAGCACCCGGACAGCTTCGAACACCGGGGAGCTGTTTTTT

j_gene: TRBJ2-1
abundance: many
v_gene: TRBV5-1
d_gene: TRBD2
CDR3aa: CASSGGTSGGSLYNEQFF
CDR3nt: TGCGCCAGCAGCGGAGGGACTAGCGGGGGGTCCTTATACAATGAGCAGTTCTTC

j_gene: TRBJ2-7
abundance: many
v_gene: TRBV4-1
d_gene: TRBD2
CDR3aa: CASSQGPSGSYEQYF
CDR3nt: TGCGCCAGCAGCCAAGGGCCTAGCGGATCCTACGAGCAGTACTTC

j_gene: TRBJ2-7
abundance: few
v_gene: TRBV28
d_gene: .
CDR3aa: CASTRLRPYEQYF
CDR3nt: TGTGCCAGCACTCGACTCCGACCCTACGAGCAGTACTTC

j_gene: TRBJ1-4
abundance: .
v_gene: TRBV9
d_gene: .
CDR3aa: CASSPRQLTNEKLFF
CDR3nt: TGTGCCAGCAGCCCCCGACAGTTAACTAATGAAAAACTGTTTTTT

j_gene: TRBJ2-7
abundance: many
v_gene: TRBV5-1
d_gene: TRBD2
CDR3aa: CASRAAGGPSYEQYF
CDR3nt: TGCGCCAGCAGGGCAGCGGGAGGGCCCTCCTACGAGCAGTACTTC

j_gene: TRBJ1-2
abundance: many
v_gene: TRBV5-4
d_gene: .
CDR3aa: CASSLRGGDGYTF
CDR3nt: TGTGCCAGCAGCCTTAGGGGGGGAGATGGCTACACCTTC

j_gene: TRBJ2-7
abundance: .
v_gene: TRBV2
d_gene: TRBD2
CDR3aa: CASRGGPYEQYF
CDR3nt: TGTGCCAGCCGGGGGGGCCCCTACGAGCAGTACTTC

j_gene: TRBJ2-3
abundance: many
v_gene: TRBV2
d_gene: .
CDR3aa: CASSVQGVDTQYF
CDR3nt: TGTGCCAGCAGTGTGCAAGGGGTAGATACGCAGTATTTT